This TCR beta chain is drawn from a study of T cell clones after liver transplantation. Assay: immunoSEQ multiplex PCR; the TCRdb copy retains only in-frame clones and omits some. The sample has 40,000 to 55,000 clones, 86% seen once. The CDR3 runs 19 residues. The V gene end was trimmed by 0 bases and the J gene end by 3 bases; junction bases not matched to a gene: 14. CDR1 KGHSH and CDR2 LQKENI come from the germline V gene. Sequences were derived from CD4+ T cells from blood, sampled 24 months after liver transplant. This TCR was recovered from a human patient who received a liver transplant. Some T cells may be the graft donor's. J is TRBJ1-3 and V is TRBV18; 7 nucleotides agree with TRBD1. CDR3: CASSPPPQGVYYGGNTIYF. DNA for the CDR3: TGTGCCAGCTCACCACCCCCGCAGGGGGTATATTATGGTGGAAACACCATATATTTT.